There are many counts of the clone carrying this TCR beta chain. The data were taken from a study of T cells in Graves' hyperthyroidism and ophthalmopathy. The ends lost 6 bases at V and 2 bases at J; junction bases unmatched: 8. The CDR3 contains 15 residues. The sample, blood from the first hyperthyroidism diagnosis, precedes any ophthalmopathy symptoms. It was RNA transcripts that yielded the amplified TCR beta CDR3 regions. TCR CDR3 regions were first amplified by RT-PCR with HTBI primers. TCRdb independently ran MiXCR on the multiplex PCR reads; one entry per CDR3 protein. The sample lists about 380,000 distinct CDR3 sequences; around an eighth were seen once.

The sequencing sample was made of blood. The origin of this receptor is a man younger than 45 with Graves' hyperthyroidism that later progressed to Graves' ophthalmopathy. The chain is built from TRBV12-3 or TRBV12-4 and TRBJ1-2; 8 nucleotides agree with TRBD1. CDR3 loop: CASRQGRQGNYGYTF. CDR3 bases: TGTGCCAGCAGACAAGGACGACAGGGGAACTATGGCTACACCTTC.